Below, one T cell receptor (beta chain) is given with its context. Antigen specificity is unknown. This sample is part of a study of cytomegalovirus exposure and HLA in healthy donors. The PCR was carried out with 60 Vbeta primers and 13 Jbeta primers. TCRdb's table, derived via immunoSEQ multiplex PCR, lists solely in-frame clones and lacks some. The table shows approximately 170,000 clones, with approximately 75% occurring only once. Whole-study results and caveats: Later analysis found that TCR beta chains associated with HLA were more clonally expanded than other, equally common chains. Follow-up analysis seemed to connect common viral pathogens with several of the most significant clusters identified. V- and J-gene trimming of TCR beta was linked (in a later analysis) to a missense DCLRE1C variant. Later analysis reportedly placed an Asian-associated ancestry cluster below the roughly 700-donor mean in N-insertions.

V dropped 4 bases and J dropped 5; count of bases not matched to a gene: 7. Germline-derived CDR1 and CDR2 are MNHNS and SASEGT. The CDR3 spans 15 residues. The sequenced sample consisted of PBMCs. The chain joins TRBV6-1 to TRBJ1-4, with TRBD1 matching over 7 bases. The receptor comes from a girl between 5 and 17 years old in good health and CMV-seronegative. Written as DNA, the CDR3 is TGTGCCAGCAGTGTTACCGGGACAGTAAATGAAAAACTGTTTTTT. Protein product: CASSVTGTVNEKLFF.